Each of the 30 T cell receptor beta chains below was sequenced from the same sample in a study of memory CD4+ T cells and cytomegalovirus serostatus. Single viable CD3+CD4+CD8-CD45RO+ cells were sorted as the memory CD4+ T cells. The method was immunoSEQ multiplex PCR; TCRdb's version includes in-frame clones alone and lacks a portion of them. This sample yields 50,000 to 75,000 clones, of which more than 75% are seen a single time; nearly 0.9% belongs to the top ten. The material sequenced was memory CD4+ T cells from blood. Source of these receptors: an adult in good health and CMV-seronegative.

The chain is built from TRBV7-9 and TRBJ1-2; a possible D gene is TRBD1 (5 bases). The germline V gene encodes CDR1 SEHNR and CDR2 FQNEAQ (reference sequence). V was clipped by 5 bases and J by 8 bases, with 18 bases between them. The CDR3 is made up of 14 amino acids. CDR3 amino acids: CASSPDTVGEGYTF. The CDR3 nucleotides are TGTGCCAGCAGCCCAGACACCGTGGGGGAAGGCTACACCTTC.

The DNA for the CDR3 is TGTGCCAGCAGCTTAAAGGGGGGGCGCGGATCAGGACAGCCCCAGCATTTT. This translates into CASSLKGGRGSGQPQHF. The chain recombines TRBV7-8 with TRBJ1-5; D might be TRBD1 (6 bases). V was cut by 2 bases and J by 7 bases, with 21 bases left in between. CDR3 size: 17 residues. Per germline, CDR1 SGHVS and CDR2 FQNEAQ.

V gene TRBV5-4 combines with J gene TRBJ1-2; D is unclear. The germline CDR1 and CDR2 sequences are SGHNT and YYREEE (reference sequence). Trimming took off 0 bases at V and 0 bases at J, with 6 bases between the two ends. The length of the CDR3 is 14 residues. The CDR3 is CASSLGASNYGYTF. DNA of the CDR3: TGTGCCAGCAGCTTGGGAGCATCTAACTATGGCTACACCTTC. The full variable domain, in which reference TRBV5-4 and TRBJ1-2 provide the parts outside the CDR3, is ETGVTQSPTHLIKTRGQQVTLRCSSQSGHNTVSWYQQALGQGPQFIFQYYREEENGRGNFPPRFSGLQFPNYSSELNVNALELDDSALYLCASSLGASNYGYTFGSGTRLTVV.

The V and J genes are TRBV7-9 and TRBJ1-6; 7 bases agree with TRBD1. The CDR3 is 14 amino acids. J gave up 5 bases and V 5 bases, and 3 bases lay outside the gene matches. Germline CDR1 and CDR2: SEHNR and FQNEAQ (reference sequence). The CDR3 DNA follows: TGTGCCAGCAGCCGGGACAGTGATAATTCACCCCTCCACTTT. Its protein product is CASSRDSDNSPLHF.

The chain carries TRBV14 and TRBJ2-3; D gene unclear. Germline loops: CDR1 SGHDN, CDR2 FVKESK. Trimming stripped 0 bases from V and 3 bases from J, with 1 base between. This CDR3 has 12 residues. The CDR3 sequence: CASSQDTDTQYF. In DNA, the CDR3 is TGTGCCAGCAGCCAAGATACAGATACGCAGTATTTT.

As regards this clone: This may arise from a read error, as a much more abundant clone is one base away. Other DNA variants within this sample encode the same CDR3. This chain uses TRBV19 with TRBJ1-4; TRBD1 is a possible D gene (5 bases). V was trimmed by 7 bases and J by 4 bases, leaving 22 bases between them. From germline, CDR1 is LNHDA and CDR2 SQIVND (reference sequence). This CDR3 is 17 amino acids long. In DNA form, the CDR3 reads TGTGCCAGTAAGGCGGGGGAGAGAGGGAGTAGTAATGAAAAACTGTTTTTT. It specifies CASKAGERGSSNEKLFF.

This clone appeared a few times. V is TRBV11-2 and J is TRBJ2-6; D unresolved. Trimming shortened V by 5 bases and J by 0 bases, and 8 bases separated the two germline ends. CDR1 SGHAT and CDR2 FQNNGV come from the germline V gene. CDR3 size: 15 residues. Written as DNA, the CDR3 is TGTGCCAGCAGCAGGTATAGCTCTGGGGCCAACGTCCTGACTTTC. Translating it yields CASSRYSSGANVLTF. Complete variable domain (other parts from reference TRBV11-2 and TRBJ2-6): EAGVAQSPRYKIIEKRQSVAFWCNPISGHATLYWYQQILGQGPKLLIQFQNNGVVDDSQLPKDRFSAERLKGVDSTLKIQPAKLEDSAVYLCASSRYSSGANVLTFGAGSRLTVL.

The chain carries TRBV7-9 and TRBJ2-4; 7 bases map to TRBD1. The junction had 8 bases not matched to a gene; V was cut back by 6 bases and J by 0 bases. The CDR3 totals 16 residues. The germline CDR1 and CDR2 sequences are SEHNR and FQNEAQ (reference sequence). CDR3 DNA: TGTGCCAGCAGTCGTGGGGACAGTCTAGCCAAAAACATTCAGTACTTC. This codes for CASSRGDSLAKNIQYF.

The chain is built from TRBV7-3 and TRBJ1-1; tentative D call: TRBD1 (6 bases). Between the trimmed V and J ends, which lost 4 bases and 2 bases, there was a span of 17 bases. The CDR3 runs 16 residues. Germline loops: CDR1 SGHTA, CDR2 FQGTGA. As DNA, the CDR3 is TGTGCCAGCAGCTGGGGCCCCGGGGGCTCAAACACTGAAGCTTTCTTT. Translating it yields CASSWGPGGSNTEAFF.

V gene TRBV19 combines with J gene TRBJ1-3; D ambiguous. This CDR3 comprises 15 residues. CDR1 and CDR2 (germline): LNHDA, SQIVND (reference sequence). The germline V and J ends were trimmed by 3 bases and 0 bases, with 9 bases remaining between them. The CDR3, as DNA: TGTGCCAGTAGTATCTACGGTAGCTCTGGAAACACCATATATTTT. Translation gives CASSIYGSSGNTIYF.

The CDR3 region is CASSVGMGGRYEQYF. The CDR3 DNA reads as TGTGCCAGCAGCGTAGGGATGGGGGGCCGGTACGAGCAGTACTTC. The rearrangement links TRBV9 to TRBJ2-7; D might be TRBD1 or TRBD2, each matching 6 bases. CDR1 SGDLS and CDR2 YYNGEE come from the germline V gene. This CDR3 comprises 15 residues. Between the trimmed V and J ends, which lost 0 bases and 4 bases, there was a span of 14 bases.

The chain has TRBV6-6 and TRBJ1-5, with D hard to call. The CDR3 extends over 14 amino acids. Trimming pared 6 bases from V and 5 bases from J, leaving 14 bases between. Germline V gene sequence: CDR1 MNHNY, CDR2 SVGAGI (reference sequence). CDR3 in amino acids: CASSEPGRDQPQHF. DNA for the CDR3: TGTGCCAGCAGCGAACCTGGCCGGGATCAGCCCCAGCATTTT.

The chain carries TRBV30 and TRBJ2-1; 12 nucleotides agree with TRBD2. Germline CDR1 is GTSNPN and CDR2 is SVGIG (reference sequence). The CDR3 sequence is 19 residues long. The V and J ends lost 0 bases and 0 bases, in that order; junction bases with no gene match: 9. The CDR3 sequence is CAWSVGLAGGRSSYNEQFF. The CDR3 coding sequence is TGTGCCTGGAGTGTCGGGCTAGCGGGAGGGAGGAGCTCCTACAATGAGCAGTTCTTC.

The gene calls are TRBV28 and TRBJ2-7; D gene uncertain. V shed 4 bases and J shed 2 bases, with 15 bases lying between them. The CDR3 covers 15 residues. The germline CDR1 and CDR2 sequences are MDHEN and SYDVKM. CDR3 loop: CASSSPGSLPYEQYF. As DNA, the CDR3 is TGTGCCAGCAGTTCCCCCGGGTCCCTACCCTACGAGCAGTACTTC.

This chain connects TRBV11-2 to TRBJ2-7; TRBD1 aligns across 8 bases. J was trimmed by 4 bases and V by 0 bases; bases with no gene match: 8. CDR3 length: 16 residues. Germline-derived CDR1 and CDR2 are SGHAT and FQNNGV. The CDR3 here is CASSLDLGQGGYEQYF. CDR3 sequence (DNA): TGTGCCAGCAGCTTAGATCTCGGACAGGGTGGGTACGAGCAGTACTTC.

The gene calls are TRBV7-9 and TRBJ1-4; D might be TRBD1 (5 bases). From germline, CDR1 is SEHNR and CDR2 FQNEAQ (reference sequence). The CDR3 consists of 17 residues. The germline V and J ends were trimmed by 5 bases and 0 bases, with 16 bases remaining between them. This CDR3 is CASSLEGTSATNEKLFF. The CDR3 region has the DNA TGTGCCAGCAGCCTAGAAGGGACGTCGGCAACTAATGAAAAACTGTTTTTT. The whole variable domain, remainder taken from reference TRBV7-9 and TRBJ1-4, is DTGVSQNPRHKITKRGQNVTFRCDPISEHNRLYWYRQTLGQGPEFLTYFQNEAQLEKSRLLSDRFSAERPKGSFSTLEIQRTEQGDSAMYLCASSLEGTSATNEKLFFGSGTQLSVL.

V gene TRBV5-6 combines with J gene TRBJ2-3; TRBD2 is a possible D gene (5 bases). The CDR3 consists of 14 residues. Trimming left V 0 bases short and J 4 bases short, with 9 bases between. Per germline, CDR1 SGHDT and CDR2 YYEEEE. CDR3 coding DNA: TGTGCCAGCAGCTTGGGGCCGAGGGCAGATACGCAGTATTTT. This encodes CASSLGPRADTQYF.

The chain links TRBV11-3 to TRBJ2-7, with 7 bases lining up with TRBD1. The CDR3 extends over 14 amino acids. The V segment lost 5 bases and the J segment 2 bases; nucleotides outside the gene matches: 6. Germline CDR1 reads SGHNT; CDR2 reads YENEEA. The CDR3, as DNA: TGTGCCAGCAGCCCCTGGGACAGACCCTACGAGCAGTACTTC. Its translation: CASSPWDRPYEQYF.

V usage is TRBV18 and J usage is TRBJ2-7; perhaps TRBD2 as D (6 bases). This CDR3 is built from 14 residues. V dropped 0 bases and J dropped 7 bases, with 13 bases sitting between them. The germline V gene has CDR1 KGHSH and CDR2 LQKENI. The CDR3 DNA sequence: TGTGCCAGCTCACCACCGGCGGGAAGGTGGGAGCAGTACTTC. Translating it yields CASSPPAGRWEQYF. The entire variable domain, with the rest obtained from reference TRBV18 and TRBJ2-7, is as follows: NAGVMQNPRHLVRRRGQEARLRCSPMKGHSHVYWYRQLPEEGLKFMVYLQKENIIDESGMPKERFSAEFPKEGPSILRIQQVVRGDSAAYFCASSPPAGRWEQYFGPGTRLTVT.

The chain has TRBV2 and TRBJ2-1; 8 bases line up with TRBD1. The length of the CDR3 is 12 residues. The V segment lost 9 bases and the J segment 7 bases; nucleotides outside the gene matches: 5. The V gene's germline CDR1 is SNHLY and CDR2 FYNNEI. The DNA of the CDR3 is TGTGCCAGTGTGAGACAGGGGAATGAGCAGTTCTTC. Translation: CASVRQGNEQFF.

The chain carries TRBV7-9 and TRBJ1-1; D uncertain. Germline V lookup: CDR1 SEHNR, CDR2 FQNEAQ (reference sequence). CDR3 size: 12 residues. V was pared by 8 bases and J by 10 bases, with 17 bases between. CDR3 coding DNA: TGTGCCAGCCAGGCCCTGGGTCCCCTAGCTTTCTTT. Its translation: CASQALGPLAFF.

The CDR3 bases are TGTGCTAGTGGTTTAGTCTCCGGAGTATCCCGGACAGGGGCTTACGAGCAGTACTTC. This gives the protein CASGLVSGVSRTGAYEQYF. The chain is built from TRBV12-5 and TRBJ2-7, with 9 bases lining up with TRBD1. CDR1 is LGHNT, CDR2 FRNRAP, per germline. V was pared by 3 bases and J by 4 bases, with 19 bases of the junction left unmatched. The CDR3 extends over 19 amino acids.

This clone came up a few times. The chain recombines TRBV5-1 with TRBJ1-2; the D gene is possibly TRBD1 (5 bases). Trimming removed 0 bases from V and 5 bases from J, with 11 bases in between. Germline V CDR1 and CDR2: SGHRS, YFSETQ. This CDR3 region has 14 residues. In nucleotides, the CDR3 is TGCGCCAGCAGCTTGGACGGGGCCAGGTATGGCTACACCTTC. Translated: CASSLDGARYGYTF.

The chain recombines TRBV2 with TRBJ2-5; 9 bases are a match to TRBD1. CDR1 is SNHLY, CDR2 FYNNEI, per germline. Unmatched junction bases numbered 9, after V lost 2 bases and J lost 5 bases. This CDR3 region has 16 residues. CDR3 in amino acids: CASSENRNRGLETQYF. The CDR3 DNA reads TGTGCCAGCAGTGAAAATCGGAACAGGGGGCTGGAGACCCAGTACTTC.

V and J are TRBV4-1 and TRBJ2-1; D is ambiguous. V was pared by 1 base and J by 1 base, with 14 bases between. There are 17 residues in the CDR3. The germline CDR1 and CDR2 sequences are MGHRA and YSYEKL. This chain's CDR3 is CASSQADMGFSYNEQFF. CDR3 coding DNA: TGCGCCAGCAGCCAAGCCGATATGGGATTTTCCTACAATGAGCAGTTCTTC.

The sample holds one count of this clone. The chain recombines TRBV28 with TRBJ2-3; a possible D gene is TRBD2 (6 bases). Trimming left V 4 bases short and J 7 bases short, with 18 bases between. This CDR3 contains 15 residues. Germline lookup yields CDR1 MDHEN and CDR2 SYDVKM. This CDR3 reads CASSSRAGPGYTQYF. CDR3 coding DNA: TGTGCCAGCAGTTCGCGAGCGGGCCCTGGGTATACGCAGTATTTT.

This CDR3 is CASSDSSGGADTQYF. The CDR3 coding sequence is TGTGCCAGCAGTGACTCTAGCGGGGGGGCAGATACGCAGTATTTT. The chain links TRBV6-4 to TRBJ2-3; 11 bases fit TRBD2. J lost 4 bases, V lost 0 bases, and 0 bases had no gene match. The V gene's germline CDR1 is MRHNA and CDR2 SNTAGT. There are 15 residues in the CDR3.

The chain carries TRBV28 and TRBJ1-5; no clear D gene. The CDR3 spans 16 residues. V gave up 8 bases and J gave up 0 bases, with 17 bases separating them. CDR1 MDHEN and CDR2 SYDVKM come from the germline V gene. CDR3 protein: CASARGRMNSNQPQHF. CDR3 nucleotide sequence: TGTGCCAGCGCACGCGGCAGGATGAATAGCAATCAGCCCCAGCATTTT.

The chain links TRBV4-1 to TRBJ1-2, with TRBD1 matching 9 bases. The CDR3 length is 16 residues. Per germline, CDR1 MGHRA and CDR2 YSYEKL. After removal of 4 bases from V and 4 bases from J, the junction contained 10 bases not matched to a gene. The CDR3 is CASSLQQGAESYGYTF. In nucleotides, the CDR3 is TGCGCCAGCAGCCTCCAACAGGGGGCAGAATCCTATGGCTACACCTTC.

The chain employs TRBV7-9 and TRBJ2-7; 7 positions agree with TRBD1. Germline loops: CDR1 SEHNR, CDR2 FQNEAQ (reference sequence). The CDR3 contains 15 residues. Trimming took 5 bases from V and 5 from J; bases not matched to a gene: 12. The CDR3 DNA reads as TGTGCCAGCAGCCACCTACAGGGGAGTAGGAACGAGCAGTACTTC. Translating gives CASSHLQGSRNEQYF.